The following is a T cell receptor (beta chain) sequence with its context. Its antigen remains unidentified. The sample comes from a study of OX40 agonist ivuxolimab in advanced cancers. Study at large: Partial responses were achieved by three patients, of whom one had hepatocellular carcinoma and two had cutaneous melanoma. Points from the study as a whole: Partial responders at 0.1-3.0 mg/kg showed near-lowest clonal expansion. Not determined was the antigen specificity of the expanded peripheral T cells.

Trimming shortened V by 2 bases and J by 3 bases, and 11 bases separated the two germline ends. This CDR3 is 15 amino acids long. Germline CDR1 SGHTA, CDR2 FQGTGA. TCRdb keeps only in-frame clones here, not all; method: immunoSEQ multiplex PCR. The sample consists of fewer than 90,000 clones, over 75% of them appearing once. Sequenced here: CD4+ or CD8+ T cells sorted from blood, sampled in a trial of the OX40 agonist ivuxolimab. V and J are TRBV7-3 and TRBJ2-1; D is undetermined. The clonotype was recovered from an adult with an advanced solid tumor such as melanoma, head and neck, liver or kidney cancer. The CDR3 protein is CASSLLVGYYNEQFF. The CDR3 DNA is TGTGCCAGCAGCTTACTCGTTGGATACTACAATGAGCAGTTCTTC. Based on the CDR3 plus reference TRBV7-3 and TRBJ2-1, the full variable domain is GAGVSQTPSNKVTEKGKYVELRCDPISGHTALYWYRQSLGQGPEFLIYFQGTGAADDSGLPNDRFFAVRPEGSVSTLKIQRTERGDSAVYLCASSLLVGYYNEQFFGPGTRLTVL.